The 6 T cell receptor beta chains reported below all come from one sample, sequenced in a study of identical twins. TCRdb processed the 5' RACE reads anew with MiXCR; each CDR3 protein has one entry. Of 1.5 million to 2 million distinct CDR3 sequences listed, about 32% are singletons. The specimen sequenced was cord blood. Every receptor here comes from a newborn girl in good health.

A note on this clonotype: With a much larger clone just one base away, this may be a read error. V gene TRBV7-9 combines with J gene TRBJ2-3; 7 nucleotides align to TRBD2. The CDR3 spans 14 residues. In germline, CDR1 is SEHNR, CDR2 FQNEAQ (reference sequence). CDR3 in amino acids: CAGSPGLGADTQYF. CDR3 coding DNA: TGTGCCGGCAGCCCCGGACTAGGTGCAGATACGCAGTATTTT.

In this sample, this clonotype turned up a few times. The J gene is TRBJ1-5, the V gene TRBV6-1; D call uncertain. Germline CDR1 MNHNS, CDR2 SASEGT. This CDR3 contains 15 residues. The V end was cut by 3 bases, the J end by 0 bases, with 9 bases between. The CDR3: CASSDSEYSNQPQHF. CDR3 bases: TGTGCCAGCAGTGACAGCGAATATAGCAATCAGCCCCAGCATTTT.

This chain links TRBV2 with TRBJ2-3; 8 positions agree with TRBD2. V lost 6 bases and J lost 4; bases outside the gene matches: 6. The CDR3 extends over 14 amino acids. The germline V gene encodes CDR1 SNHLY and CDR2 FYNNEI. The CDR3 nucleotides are TGTGCCAGCAGGGCCGGGACTAGTGCAGATACGCAGTATTTT. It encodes CASRAGTSADTQYF.

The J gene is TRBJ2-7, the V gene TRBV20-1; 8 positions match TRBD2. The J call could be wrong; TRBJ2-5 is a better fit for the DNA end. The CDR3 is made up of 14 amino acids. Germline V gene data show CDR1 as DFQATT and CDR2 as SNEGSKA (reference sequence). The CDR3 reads CSARPGAGGKTQYF. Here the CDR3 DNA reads TGCAGTGCTAGACCGGGGGCGGGAGGAAAGACCCAGTACTTC.

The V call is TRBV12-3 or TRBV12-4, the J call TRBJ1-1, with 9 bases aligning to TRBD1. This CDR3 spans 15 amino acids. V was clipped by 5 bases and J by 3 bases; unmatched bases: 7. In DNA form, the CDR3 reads TGTGCCAGCAGTCCGAGGACAGGGGCTTACACTGAAGCTTTCTTT. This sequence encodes CASSPRTGAYTEAFF.

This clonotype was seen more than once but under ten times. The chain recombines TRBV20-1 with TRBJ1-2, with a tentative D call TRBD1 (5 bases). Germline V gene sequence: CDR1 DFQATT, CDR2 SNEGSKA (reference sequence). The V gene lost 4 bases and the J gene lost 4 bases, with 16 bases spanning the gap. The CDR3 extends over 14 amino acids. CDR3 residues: CSANEGTPSYGYTF. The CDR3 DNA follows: TGCAGTGCTAACGAGGGGACGCCAAGCTATGGCTACACCTTC.